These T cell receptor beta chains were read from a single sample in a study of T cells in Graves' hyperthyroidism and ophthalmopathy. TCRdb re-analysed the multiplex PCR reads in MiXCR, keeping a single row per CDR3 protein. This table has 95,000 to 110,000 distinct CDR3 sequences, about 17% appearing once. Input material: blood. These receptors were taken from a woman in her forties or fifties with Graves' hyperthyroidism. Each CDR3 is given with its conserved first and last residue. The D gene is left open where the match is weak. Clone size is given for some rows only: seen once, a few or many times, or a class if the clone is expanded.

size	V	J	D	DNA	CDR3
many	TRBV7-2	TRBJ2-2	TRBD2	TGTGCCAGCAGCTTTCTGGGTGAGCGGACTAGCCAGCTAGAGGAGCTGTTTTTT	CASSFLGERTSQLEELFF
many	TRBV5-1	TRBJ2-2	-	TGCGCCAGCTCTAGCGATCCCCGTGCCGGGGAGCTGTTTTTT	CASSSDPRAGELFF
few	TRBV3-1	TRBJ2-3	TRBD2	TGTGCCAGCAGCCAAACGTTCGGAGCGGGAGGACTCCCAGATACGCAGTATTTT	CASSQTFGAGGLPDTQYF
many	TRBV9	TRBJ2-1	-	TGTGCCAGCAGCGTAGAGTCAACCCACTACAATGAGCAGTTCTTC	CASSVESTHYNEQFF
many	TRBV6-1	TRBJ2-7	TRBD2	TGTGCCAGCAGTCGGGTAGCGGGAGACTCCTACGAGCAGTACTTC	CASSRVAGDSYEQYF
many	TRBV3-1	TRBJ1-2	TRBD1	TGTGCCAGCAGCACTGGACAGGGGTATGGCTACACCTTC	CASSTGQGYGYTF
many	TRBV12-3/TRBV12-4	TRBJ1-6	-	TGTGCCAGCAGTTTCAGCTCCTATAATTCACCCCTCCACTTT	CASSFSSYNSPLHF
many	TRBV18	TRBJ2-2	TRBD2	TGTGCCAGCTCAGAATCCGCGGGAGTTAACACCGGGGAGCTGTTTTTT	CASSESAGVNTGELFF
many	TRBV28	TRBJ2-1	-	TGTGCCAGCAGCTTAAGAGGTGGAGTCCACAATGAGCAGTTCTTC	CASSLRGGVHNEQFF
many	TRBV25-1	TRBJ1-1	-	TGTGCCAGCAGTGAATATATGAACACTGAAGCTTTCTTT	CASSEYMNTEAFF
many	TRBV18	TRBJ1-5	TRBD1	TGTGCCAGCTCACCATTACAGGGGGTTAATCTCCAGCATTTT	CASSPLQGVNLQHF
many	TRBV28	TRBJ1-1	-	TGTGCCAGCAGTACTCGTTTCGGGGTAGGGAACACTGAAGCTTTCTTT	CASSTRFGVGNTEAFF
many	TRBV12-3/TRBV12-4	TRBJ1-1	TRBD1	TGTGCCACAACGCCAGTACAGGGGTGGAACACTGAAGCTTTCTTT	CATTPVQGWNTEAFF
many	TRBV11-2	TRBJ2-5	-	TGTGCCAGCAGCCCCGACAGCGTCCAAGAGACCCAGTACTTC	CASSPDSVQETQYF
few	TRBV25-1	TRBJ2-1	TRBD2	TGTGCCACAGAAGAGCAGGGACTAGCGGACCTTAATGAGCAGTTCTTC	CATEEQGLADLNEQFF
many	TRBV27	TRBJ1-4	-	TGTGCCAGCAGCCCATTAGAGAATCTTGAAAAACTGTTTTTT	CASSPLENLEKLFF
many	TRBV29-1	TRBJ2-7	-	TGCAGCGTTTTGGCAGGCCCCTACGAGCAGTACTTC	CSVLAGPYEQYF
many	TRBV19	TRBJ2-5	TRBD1	TGTGCCACCCAGGCAGGGGGAACGGAGACCCAGTACTTC	CATQAGGTETQYF
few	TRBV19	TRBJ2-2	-	TGTGCCAGTAGTATAGCTTCGAGCGGGGAGCTGTTTTTT	CASSIASSGELFF
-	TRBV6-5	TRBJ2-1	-	TGTGCCAGCAGTTACAACGGGTATCCGACCCTGGGGAATGAGCAGTTCTTC	CASSYNGYPTLGNEQFF
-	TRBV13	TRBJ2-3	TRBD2	TGTGCCAGCAGCTTAGATCGGCTAGCGGGAATCCAGTATTTT	CASSLDRLAGIQYF
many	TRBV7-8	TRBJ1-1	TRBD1	TGTGCCAGCAGCTTAGCGAAGGGGGCCGTAGTCCCGGCGAACACTGAAGCTTTCTTT	CASSLAKGAVVPANTEAFF
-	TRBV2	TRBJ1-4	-	TGTGCCAGCAATGCGGGGCCAGATGAAAAACTGTTTTTT	CASNAGPDEKLFF
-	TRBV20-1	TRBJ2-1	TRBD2	TGCAGTGCTCGCCCCGGGACCGGGACTAGCGGGGGAAATGAGCAGTTCTTC	CSARPGTGTSGGNEQFF
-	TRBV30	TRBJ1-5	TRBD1	TGTGCCTGGAGTTTCGGACAGGGAAGCCAGCCCCAGCATTTT	CAWSFGQGSQPQHF
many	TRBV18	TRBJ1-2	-	TGTGCCAGCTCAACGACAGATAACTATGGCTACACCTTC	CASSTTDNYGYTF
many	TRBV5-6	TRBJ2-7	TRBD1	TGTGCCAGCAGCGCCGTAACAGGGGACCTCGCCTACGAGCAGTACTTC	CASSAVTGDLAYEQYF
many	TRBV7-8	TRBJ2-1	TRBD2	TGTGCCAGCAGCTCGACTAGCGGGAGGATCCATGAGCAGTTCTTC	CASSSTSGRIHEQFF
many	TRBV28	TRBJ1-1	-	TGTGCCAGCAGTAAAGACACTGTGAACACTGAAGCTTTCTTT	CASSKDTVNTEAFF
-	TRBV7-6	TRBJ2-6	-	TGTGCCAGCAGCTTAACCACAGACAGGTTCGGGGCCAACGTCCTGACTTTC	CASSLTTDRFGANVLTF
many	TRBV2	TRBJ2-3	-	TGTGCCAGCAGCGACCTAGAAGTCACAGATACGCAGTATTTT	CASSDLEVTDTQYF
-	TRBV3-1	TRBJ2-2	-	TGTGCCAGCAGCCAAGATCGACTGTTCACCGGGGAGCTGTTTTTT	CASSQDRLFTGELFF
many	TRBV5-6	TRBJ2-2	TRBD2	TGTGCCAGCAGCTTGGACACCGGGACTAGGTACACCGGGGAGCTGTTTTTT	CASSLDTGTRYTGELFF
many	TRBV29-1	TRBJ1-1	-	TGCAGCGTTCGGGTTGTCGGCACTGAAGCTTTCTTT	CSVRVVGTEAFF
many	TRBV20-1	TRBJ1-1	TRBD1	TGCAGTGCTAGGGGACAGGGGGAAACTGAAGCTTTCTTT	CSARGQGETEAFF
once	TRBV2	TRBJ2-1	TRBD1	TGTGCCAGCAGTGAAGGGACAGGGGGAAATGAGCAGTTCTTC	CASSEGTGGNEQFF
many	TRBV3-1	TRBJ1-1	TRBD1	TGTGCCAGCAGCCCGACAGGGATCATGAACACTGAAGCTTTCTTT	CASSPTGIMNTEAFF
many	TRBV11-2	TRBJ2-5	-	TGTGCCAGCAGCCCGGGGGACCCCTTAGAGACCCAGTACTTC	CASSPGDPLETQYF
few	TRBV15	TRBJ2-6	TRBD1	TGTGCCACCAGCAGTGGGACAGCTGGGGCCAACGTCCTGACTTTC	CATSSGTAGANVLTF
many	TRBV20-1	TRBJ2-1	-	TGCAGTGCTAGGTCCGGGACCTTCGCTGACCAAGAGCAGTTCTTC	CSARSGTFADQEQFF
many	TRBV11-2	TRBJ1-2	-	TGTGCCAGCAGCCTGGGGGGTCGGCAGGGTGGTTTCTATGGCTACACCTTC	CASSLGGRQGGFYGYTF
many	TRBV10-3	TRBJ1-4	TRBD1	TGTGCCATCAGTGACCTCGGGACAGGGGCAGAACTGTTTTTT	CAISDLGTGAELFF
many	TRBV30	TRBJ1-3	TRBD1	TGTGCCTGGAGTGTTTGGGACAGCTCTGGAAACACCATATATTTT	CAWSVWDSSGNTIYF
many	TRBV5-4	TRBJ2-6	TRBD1	TGTGCCAGCAGCTTGGGCGGACAGGGATCGTTCTCTGGGGCCAACGTCCTGACTTTC	CASSLGGQGSFSGANVLTF
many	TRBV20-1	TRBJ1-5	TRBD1	TGCAGTGCTAGAGAAAGAGGGCTAGGTAGGGGGCGTGCGTGGAATCAGCCCCAGCATTTT	CSARERGLGRGRAWNQPQHF
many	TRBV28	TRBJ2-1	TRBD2	TGTGCCAGCTTCGGTCTAGCGGGAATCAATGAGCAGTTCTTC	CASFGLAGINEQFF
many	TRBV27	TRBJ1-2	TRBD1	TGTGCCAGCAGTGGGAGGGACAGGGCCCCGTCGGGCTATGGCTACACCTTC	CASSGRDRAPSGYGYTF
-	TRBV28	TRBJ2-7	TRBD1	TGTGCCAGCAGCTTGGGACAGGGGGCGAGCTACGAGCAGTACTTC	CASSLGQGASYEQYF
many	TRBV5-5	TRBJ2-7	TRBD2	TGTGCCAGCACACCGGGACTAGCGGGCTCCTACGAGCAGTACTTC	CASTPGLAGSYEQYF
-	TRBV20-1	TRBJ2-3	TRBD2	TGCAGTGCCCCCGGGACCGGGACTAGCGGGGTCACAGATACGCAGTATTTT	CSAPGTGTSGVTDTQYF
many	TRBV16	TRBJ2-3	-	TGTGCCAGCAGCCGGAGTCGAACGGATACGCAGTATTTT	CASSRSRTDTQYF
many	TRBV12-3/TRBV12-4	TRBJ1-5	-	TGTGCCAGCAGTCTAAGCGGGGGTCACAATCAGCCCCAGCATTTT	CASSLSGGHNQPQHF
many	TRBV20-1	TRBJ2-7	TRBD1	TGCAGTGGGATCGGGACAGGCAACTCCTACGAGCAGTACTTC	CSGIGTGNSYEQYF
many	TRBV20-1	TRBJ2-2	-	TGCAGCGCGATAACTGGGGGCAACACCGGGGAGCTGTTTTTT	CSAITGGNTGELFF
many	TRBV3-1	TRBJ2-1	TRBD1	TGTGCCAGCAGCCAAGTGAACAGGGGGTGGAATGAGCAGTTCTTC	CASSQVNRGWNEQFF
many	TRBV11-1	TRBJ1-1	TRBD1	TGTGCCAGCAGCTTAGACCGGCCGGGACAGGGAAGACGTACTGAAGCTTTCTTT	CASSLDRPGQGRRTEAFF
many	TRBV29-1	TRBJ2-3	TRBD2	TGCAGCGCGGTAGCGGGAGGGCTCTCCCCAGATACGCAGTATTTT	CSAVAGGLSPDTQYF
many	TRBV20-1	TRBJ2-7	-	TGCAGTGCTAGAGGGTCCAGCGGGTCTCAATCCTACGAGCAGTACTTC	CSARGSSGSQSYEQYF
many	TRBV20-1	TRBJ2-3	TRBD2	TGCAGTGCTAGAGATAGCCAGCGGGAAGGGATAGATACGCAGTATTTT	CSARDSQREGIDTQYF